This is a list of T cell receptor beta chains from one sample in a study of T cell changes during pregnancy in multiple sclerosis. Repertoires were generated with immunoSEQ multiplex PCR, while TCRdb's copy carries only in-frame clones and drops some. Of 30,000 to 45,000 clones listed, 80% to 95% were seen once; the top ten hold roughly 0.38%. Sequenced here: CD4+ T cells from peripheral blood mononuclear cells, sampled after pregnancy. Every receptor here comes from a female donor in good health, enrolled as a control in a pregnancy study. CDR3s include the opening cysteine and the closing phenylalanine or tryptophan. D genes are given only for firm matches. Rows may omit the clone size; those that give it use once, few, many or a size class.

>TRBD1|NA|TRBJ1-2|TRBV5-6
CASSLGTGGSGYTF
TGTGCCAGCAGCTTGGGGACAGGGGGCAGTGGCTACACCTTC
>TRBD2|once|TRBJ2-5|TRBV7-8
CASSLGLAGGSETQYF
TGTGCCAGCAGCTTAGGTCTAGCGGGGGGGTCGGAGACCCAGTACTTC
>TRBD2|NA|TRBJ2-5|TRBV5-1
CASSPGLAEETQYF
TGCGCCAGCAGCCCGGGACTAGCAGAAGAGACCCAGTACTTC
>NA|NA|TRBJ1-2|TRBV9
CASSVDGGSNYGYTF
TGTGCCAGCAGCGTAGACGGGGGATCAAACTATGGCTACACCTTC
>TRBD2|NA|TRBJ2-1|TRBV7-9
CASSLAGGLAGGREQFF
TGTGCCAGCAGCTTAGCGGGGGGACTAGCGGGAGGCAGGGAGCAGTTCTTC
>NA|NA|TRBJ1-5|TRBV18
CASSPLGRGSNQPQHF
TGTGCCAGCTCACCACTCGGCAGGGGTAGCAATCAGCCCCAGCATTTT
>NA|NA|TRBJ1-2|TRBV19
CASRGTGYDYGYTF
TGTGCCAGTAGGGGCACAGGGTACGACTATGGCTACACCTTC
>TRBD2|once|TRBJ2-7|TRBV9
CASSALAGATYEQYF
TGTGCCAGCAGCGCCTTAGCGGGGGCCACCTACGAGCAGTACTTC
>TRBD2|NA|TRBJ2-1|TRBV19
CASSIGRAGGTNEQFF
TGTGCCAGTAGTATAGGTAGAGCGGGAGGGACCAATGAGCAGTTCTTC
>TRBD1|few|TRBJ2-7|TRBV6-5
CASSRTDRGGYEQYF
TGTGCCAGCAGCCGAACCGACAGGGGGGGCTACGAGCAGTACTTC
>NA|NA|TRBJ2-2|TRBV27
CASRSRVPGELFF
TGTGCCAGCAGGTCCAGGGTTCCCGGGGAGCTGTTTTTT
>TRBD2|NA|TRBJ2-2|TRBV5-1
CASSFASGTLGTGELFF
TGCGCCAGCAGCTTCGCTAGCGGGACTTTGGGGACCGGGGAGCTGTTTTTT
>NA|NA|TRBJ1-6|TRBV7-2
CASSSTRVGNSPLHF
TGTGCCAGCAGCTCTACTAGGGTAGGGAATTCACCCCTCCACTTT
>TRBD1|NA|TRBJ1-2|TRBV19
CASSAGTGANYGYTF
TGTGCCAGTAGTGCAGGGACAGGAGCTAACTATGGCTACACCTTC
>NA|NA|TRBJ2-7|TRBV11-2
CASILRGTEREQYF
TGTGCCAGCATCCTAAGGGGTACCGAACGGGAGCAGTACTTC
>NA|NA|TRBJ2-4|TRBV7-2
CASSPSVLAKNIQYF
TGTGCCAGCAGCCCGAGTGTTCTAGCCAAAAACATTCAGTACTTC
>TRBD2|NA|TRBJ2-2|TRBV10-3
CAIRETSVTGELFF
TGTGCCATCAGAGAGACTAGCGTAACCGGGGAGCTGTTTTTT
>NA|NA|TRBJ2-7|TRBV9
CASSVETRALLARGSYEQYF
TGTGCCAGCAGCGTGGAAACTAGAGCACTGTTGGCTAGGGGGTCCTACGAGCAGTACTTC
>NA|NA|TRBJ1-2|TRBV15
CATSRRVEYGYTF
TGTGCCACCAGCCGACGAGTGGAGTATGGCTACACCTTC
>NA|NA|TRBJ2-1|TRBV20-1
CSVGAANEQFF
TGCAGTGTTGGAGCAGCCAATGAGCAGTTCTTC
>NA|NA|TRBJ1-1|TRBV2
CASSEALRNTEAFF
TGTGCCAGCAGTGAAGCGCTAAGGAACACTGAAGCTTTCTTT
>TRBD1|NA|TRBJ1-1|TRBV6-5
CASIQRGLVNTEAFF
TGTGCCAGCATCCAAAGGGGGCTGGTGAACACTGAAGCTTTCTTT
>TRBD2|NA|TRBJ2-1|TRBV2
CASSEGLAGGGFF
TGTGCCAGCAGTGAAGGGCTAGCGGGAGGTGGGTTCTTC
>TRBD2|few|TRBJ2-2|TRBV7-9
CASRPLAANTGELFF
TGTGCCAGCAGGCCACTAGCGGCTAACACCGGGGAGCTGTTTTTT
>TRBD1|NA|TRBJ1-2|TRBV10-2
CASSEDRDYGYTF
TGCGCCAGCAGTGAGGACAGGGACTATGGCTACACCTTC
>NA|NA|TRBJ2-7|TRBV5-1
CASSPVSGTRLGEQYF
TGCGCCAGCAGCCCTGTTTCCGGGACACGGTTGGGGGAGCAGTACTTC
>NA|NA|TRBJ2-7|TRBV5-4
CASRLDSYEQYF
TGTGCCAGCAGACTAGACTCCTACGAGCAGTACTTC
>TRBD2|NA|TRBJ2-1|TRBV5-1
CASSLILAGNNEQFF
TGCGCCAGCAGCTTAATACTAGCGGGAAACAATGAGCAGTTCTTC
>TRBD1|once|TRBJ1-3|TRBV19
CASSIRGGGNTIYF
TGTGCCAGTAGTATACGAGGGGGCGGAAACACCATATATTTT
>TRBD1|NA|TRBJ1-3|TRBV15
CATSTPEPGQVGNTIYF
TGTGCCACCAGCACCCCGGAACCGGGACAGGTTGGAAACACCATATATTTT
>NA|NA|TRBJ2-1|TRBV20-1
CSASRGYEQFF
TGCAGTGCTAGCAGGGGCTATGAGCAGTTCTTC
>NA|NA|TRBJ2-6|TRBV9
CASSVDGGAGANVLTF
TGTGCCAGCAGCGTAGACGGCGGAGCTGGGGCCAACGTCCTGACTTTC
>NA|NA|TRBJ1-1|TRBV10-3
CAISEVGSMNTEAFF
TGTGCCATCAGTGAGGTGGGGAGCATGAACACTGAAGCTTTCTTT
>NA|NA|TRBJ1-2|TRBV6-5
CASSYSTGHLNYGYTF
TGTGCCAGCAGTTACTCGACAGGCCATCTAAACTATGGCTACACCTTC
>TRBD1|NA|TRBJ1-6|TRBV10-2
CASRGQGALDSPLHF
TGCGCCAGCAGGGGACAGGGGGCGCTTGATTCACCCCTCCACTTT
>NA|NA|TRBJ1-5|TRBV10-3
CATWDFNQPQHF
TGTGCCACTTGGGACTTCAATCAGCCCCAGCATTTT
>NA|NA|TRBJ1-1|TRBV29-1
CSVEWRLNTEAFF
TGCAGCGTTGAATGGCGGTTGAACACTGAAGCTTTCTTT
>NA|NA|TRBJ2-7|TRBV30
CAWRPGGISAYEQYF
TGTGCCTGGAGGCCCGGGGGAATTTCCGCCTACGAGCAGTACTTC
>TRBD2|NA|TRBJ2-1|TRBV4-3
CASSRTSGILDEQFF
TGCGCCAGCAGCCGGACTAGCGGGATATTGGATGAGCAGTTCTTC
>NA|NA|TRBJ2-7|TRBV5-4
CASSSRTDSYEQYF
TGTGCCAGCAGTTCCCGGACAGACTCCTACGAGCAGTACTTC